These T cell receptor beta chains were read from a single sample in a study of naive and memory T cell subsets. MiXCR, run by TCRdb on the UMI-ligation and nested PCR reads, gives a single entry per CDR3 protein. Of roughly 17,000 distinct CDR3 sequences in the sample, just over 8.5% were seen once. Source material: central memory CD8+ T cells from blood. These TCRs come from a human donor in good health. The CDR3 runs from the conserved cysteine through the conserved F or W. A D gene is named only where the DNA matches it firmly. The size entry is marked missing in some rows and otherwise reads once, few, many or a size class.

v_call: TRBV7-2; clone_size: NA; j_call: TRBJ2-3; d_call: TRBD2; cdr3_aa: CASSLSRGDLGTDTQYF; cdr3_nt: TGTGCCAGCAGCTTATCGCGGGGGGATTTGGGCACAGATACGCAGTATTTT
v_call: TRBV4-3; clone_size: many; j_call: TRBJ2-2; d_call: NA; cdr3_aa: CASSQAGNTGELFF; cdr3_nt: TGCGCCAGCAGCCAAGCCGGGAACACCGGGGAGCTGTTTTTT
v_call: TRBV6-6; clone_size: many; j_call: TRBJ2-1; d_call: NA; cdr3_aa: CASSYGGGDEQFF; cdr3_nt: TGTGCCAGCAGTTACGGGGGCGGCGATGAGCAGTTCTTC
v_call: TRBV21-1; clone_size: many; j_call: TRBJ1-2; d_call: NA; cdr3_aa: CASSKRGRDSNTF; cdr3_nt: TGTGCCAGCAGCAAAAGGGGACGTGACAGCAACACCTTC
v_call: TRBV20-1; clone_size: many; j_call: TRBJ1-4; d_call: NA; cdr3_aa: CRATNEKLFF; cdr3_nt: TGCAGAGCAACTAATGAAAAACTGTTTTTT
v_call: TRBV7-2; clone_size: many; j_call: TRBJ2-5; d_call: NA; cdr3_aa: CASSQGGGPQETQYF; cdr3_nt: TGTGCCAGCAGTCAAGGGGGGGGCCCACAAGAGACCCAGTACTTC
v_call: TRBV12-3/TRBV12-4; clone_size: few; j_call: TRBJ1-2; d_call: TRBD1; cdr3_aa: CASSPDRSYTF; cdr3_nt: TGTGCCAGCAGCCCGGACAGGAGCTACACCTTC
v_call: TRBV4-2; clone_size: NA; j_call: TRBJ1-5; d_call: NA; cdr3_aa: CASSQLLKGRNQPQHF; cdr3_nt: TGTGCCAGCAGCCAGCTACTTAAGGGCCGCAATCAGCCCCAGCATTTT
v_call: TRBV20-1; clone_size: large; j_call: TRBJ1-5; d_call: NA; cdr3_aa: CSARDLQFTGNQPQHF; cdr3_nt: TGCAGTGCTAGAGATCTACAGTTTACTGGCAATCAGCCCCAGCATTTT
v_call: TRBV6-1; clone_size: many; j_call: TRBJ1-2; d_call: NA; cdr3_aa: CASSGGDGGYGYTF; cdr3_nt: TGTGCCAGCAGTGGCGGGGACGGAGGCTATGGCTACACCTTC
v_call: TRBV7-2; clone_size: many; j_call: TRBJ2-5; d_call: NA; cdr3_aa: CASSSSLEETQYF; cdr3_nt: TGTGCCAGCAGCAGTAGTCTAGAAGAGACCCAGTACTTC
v_call: TRBV29-1; clone_size: few; j_call: TRBJ2-1; d_call: TRBD2; cdr3_aa: CSLRTGTSGGNEQFF; cdr3_nt: TGCAGCCTTCGAACCGGGACTAGCGGAGGGAATGAGCAGTTCTTC
v_call: TRBV12-3/TRBV12-4; clone_size: many; j_call: TRBJ2-1; d_call: TRBD1; cdr3_aa: CASSLVGQGYEQFF; cdr3_nt: TGTGCCAGCAGTTTAGTAGGACAGGGCTATGAGCAGTTCTTC
v_call: TRBV3-1; clone_size: NA; j_call: TRBJ2-1; d_call: NA; cdr3_aa: CASSQDYLGPGEQFF; cdr3_nt: TGTGCCAGCAGCCAAGACTACCTCGGCCCGGGGGAGCAGTTCTTC
v_call: TRBV27; clone_size: many; j_call: TRBJ1-2; d_call: NA; cdr3_aa: CASGQTANYGYTF; cdr3_nt: TGTGCCAGCGGCCAGACAGCTAACTATGGCTACACCTTC
v_call: TRBV4-1; clone_size: NA; j_call: TRBJ2-3; d_call: NA; cdr3_aa: CASRPTGAGTDTQYF; cdr3_nt: TGCGCCAGCCGACCGACAGGAGCCGGCACAGATACGCAGTATTTT
v_call: TRBV5-1; clone_size: many; j_call: TRBJ2-1; d_call: NA; cdr3_aa: CASSKTEPNNEQFF; cdr3_nt: TGCGCCAGCAGCAAGACGGAACCAAACAATGAGCAGTTCTTC
v_call: TRBV7-9; clone_size: NA; j_call: TRBJ2-3; d_call: TRBD1; cdr3_aa: CASSGRQGGTDTQYF; cdr3_nt: TGTGCCAGCAGCGGAAGACAGGGGGGCACAGATACGCAGTATTTT
v_call: TRBV7-9; clone_size: NA; j_call: TRBJ1-2; d_call: NA; cdr3_aa: CASSLNLESGHAYGYTF; cdr3_nt: TGTGCCAGCAGCTTAAATTTAGAGAGTGGGCACGCCTATGGCTACACCTTC
v_call: TRBV6-4; clone_size: many; j_call: TRBJ2-3; d_call: TRBD2; cdr3_aa: CASSDSSSGGHTDTQYF; cdr3_nt: TGTGCCAGCAGTGACAGTTCTAGCGGGGGTCACACAGATACGCAGTATTTT
v_call: TRBV20-1; clone_size: many; j_call: TRBJ1-6; d_call: NA; cdr3_aa: CSAPDPTNSPLHF; cdr3_nt: TGCAGTGCTCCGGACCCTACGAATTCACCCCTCCACTTT
v_call: TRBV28; clone_size: many; j_call: TRBJ1-6; d_call: NA; cdr3_aa: CASGSSSYNSPLHF; cdr3_nt: TGTGCCAGCGGCAGCAGCTCCTATAATTCACCCCTCCACTTT
v_call: TRBV19; clone_size: few; j_call: TRBJ2-3; d_call: NA; cdr3_aa: CASNIDTEGIKDTQYF; cdr3_nt: TGTGCCAGTAACATCGATACGGAGGGGATTAAGGATACGCAGTATTTT
v_call: TRBV4-3; clone_size: many; j_call: TRBJ2-7; d_call: NA; cdr3_aa: CASSRTMETGSKYF; cdr3_nt: TGCGCCAGCAGCCGGACGATGGAAACAGGGTCGAAATACTTC
v_call: TRBV7-9; clone_size: few; j_call: TRBJ2-3; d_call: NA; cdr3_aa: CASSSWGAVTDTQYF; cdr3_nt: TGTGCCAGCAGCTCCTGGGGGGCTGTGACAGATACGCAGTATTTT
v_call: TRBV18; clone_size: few; j_call: TRBJ2-7; d_call: TRBD2; cdr3_aa: CASSPYGASGAYEQYF; cdr3_nt: TGTGCCAGCTCACCTTACGGGGCTAGCGGGGCCTACGAGCAGTACTTC
v_call: TRBV7-2; clone_size: many; j_call: TRBJ1-4; d_call: NA; cdr3_aa: CASSLQLSRDREKLFF; cdr3_nt: TGTGCCAGCAGCTTACAGTTATCCCGGGATCGGGAAAAACTGTTTTTT